This entry features one T cell receptor (beta chain) sequence. The antigen is undetermined. Germline CDR1 is LGHNA and CDR2 is YNFKEQ. This CDR3 has 16 amino acids. V dropped 4 bases and J dropped 8; count of bases not matched to a gene: 7. This entry comes from a study of cytomegalovirus exposure and HLA in healthy donors. Study-level points and caveats: According to an earlier analysis, most TCR beta V segments yielded productive rearrangements about 87% or about 30% of the time. Across donors, sequencing depth was assumed by presence/absence analyses to be roughly uniform.

With 60 Vbeta and 13 Jbeta primers, the PCR was carried out. TCRdb keeps only in-frame clones here, not all; method: immunoSEQ multiplex PCR. The sample contains around 97,000 clones, around 79% of which appear only once. This clonotype was sampled from a man aged 50 or older in good health and CMV-seropositive. V and J are TRBV4-2 and TRBJ2-1; 14 bases match TRBD2. The sample consisted of PBMCs. The CDR3: CASSPTGTSGSDEQFF. CDR3 in DNA: TGTGCCAGCAGCCCTACCGGGACTAGCGGGAGTGATGAGCAGTTCTTC.